This T cell receptor beta chain emerged from a study of OX40 agonist ivuxolimab in advanced cancers. J was trimmed by 7 bases and V by 6 bases; bases with no gene match: 7. CDR3 length: 14 residues. Germline assignment: CDR1 MNHEY and CDR2 SMNVEV (reference sequence). The sample holds a few counts of this clone. Sequenced by immunoSEQ multiplex PCR; TCRdb stores in-frame clones only, minus some. The profile shows some 68,000 clones, approximately 86% of them singletons. The chain employs TRBV27 and TRBJ2-1; 9 bases line up with TRBD1. The receptor was derived from an adult with an advanced solid tumor such as melanoma, head and neck, liver or kidney cancer. The sequencing used CD4+ or CD8+ T cells sorted from blood, collected in a trial of the OX40 agonist ivuxolimab. The CDR3 region is CASRGQGVRNEQFF. DNA for the CDR3: TGTGCCAGCAGGGGACAGGGTGTTAGGAATGAGCAGTTCTTC.